These T cell receptor beta chains were read from a single sample in a study of blood T cells in healthy people across ages. From the 5' RACE reads, TCRdb called clonotypes with MiXCR, one entry per CDR3 protein. The sample shows 600,000 to 650,000 distinct CDR3 sequences, approximately 50% of them seen only once. The sequencing sample was made of blood. These receptor sequences come from a man aged 55 to 70 in good health. CDR3s include the opening cysteine and the closing phenylalanine or tryptophan.

cdr3_aa: CSARVDSRQGYTF
v_call: TRBV20-1
cdr3_length: 13

cdr3_aa: CASKDPGGWYNEQFF
v_call: TRBV7-2
cdr3_length: 15

cdr3_aa: CASSQIADTEAFF
v_call: TRBV27
cdr3_length: 13

cdr3_aa: CSASFLGLAGNEQFF
v_call: TRBV20-1
cdr3_length: 15

cdr3_aa: CSATVLAGAQETQYF
v_call: TRBV29-1
cdr3_length: 15

cdr3_aa: CASSLRSGWTDTQYF
v_call: TRBV11-2
cdr3_length: 15

cdr3_aa: CASSQQGVDYNEQFF
v_call: TRBV14
cdr3_length: 15

cdr3_aa: CASSQDKWTSQQFF
v_call: TRBV3-1
cdr3_length: 14

cdr3_aa: CSVEGDTRTDTQYF
v_call: TRBV29-1
cdr3_length: 14

cdr3_aa: CASSLYGGQGGVSYEQYF
v_call: TRBV27
cdr3_length: 18

cdr3_aa: CASSLQGTDQETQYF
v_call: TRBV5-1
cdr3_length: 15

cdr3_aa: CSATQGPQGYGYTF
v_call: TRBV20-1
cdr3_length: 14

cdr3_aa: CASSPGRRRNSPLHF
v_call: TRBV7-8
cdr3_length: 15

cdr3_aa: CSAADSGYGYTF
v_call: TRBV20-1
cdr3_length: 12

cdr3_aa: CASSYWSSGQETQYF
v_call: TRBV6-6
cdr3_length: 15

cdr3_aa: CASSYSTGGEKLFF
v_call: TRBV6-5
cdr3_length: 14

cdr3_aa: CSARRDRALYNEQFF
v_call: TRBV20-1
cdr3_length: 15

cdr3_aa: CASTRVNTGELFF
v_call: TRBV6-6
cdr3_length: 13

cdr3_aa: CASSVEGGGYVNEQFF
v_call: TRBV9
cdr3_length: 16

cdr3_aa: CASTGIEWTEAFF
v_call: TRBV6-6
cdr3_length: 13

cdr3_aa: CASSQGRGAENEKLFF
v_call: TRBV4-2
cdr3_length: 16

cdr3_aa: CASSTGFVSSGANVLTF
v_call: TRBV2
cdr3_length: 17

cdr3_aa: CASTPRVGTGELFF
v_call: TRBV14
cdr3_length: 14

cdr3_aa: CASSEAGRSYTF
v_call: TRBV6-1
cdr3_length: 12

cdr3_aa: CATSRDSLASETQYF
v_call: TRBV15
cdr3_length: 15

cdr3_aa: CASRVGVGEETQYF
v_call: TRBV12-3/TRBV12-4
cdr3_length: 14

cdr3_aa: CASWRQGAGYGYTF
v_call: TRBV12-3/TRBV12-4
cdr3_length: 14

cdr3_aa: CASSLSSSDYNEQFF
v_call: TRBV18
cdr3_length: 15

cdr3_aa: CSARYGDQETQYF
v_call: TRBV20-1
cdr3_length: 13

cdr3_aa: CSALGTSYNEQFF
v_call: TRBV20-1
cdr3_length: 13

cdr3_aa: CSVDGDSPYNEQFF
v_call: TRBV29-1
cdr3_length: 14

cdr3_aa: CASSEAGSMGNQPQHF
v_call: TRBV2
cdr3_length: 16

cdr3_aa: CASSPVYEQFF
v_call: TRBV11-2
cdr3_length: 11

cdr3_aa: CASSLASLQREKLFF
v_call: TRBV7-9
cdr3_length: 15

cdr3_aa: CASTTLGREQYF
v_call: TRBV28
cdr3_length: 12

cdr3_aa: CASSSFSGGGYEQYF
v_call: TRBV6-5
cdr3_length: 15

cdr3_aa: CASSRGRDETQYF
v_call: TRBV3-1
cdr3_length: 13

cdr3_aa: CASRADYSYEQYF
v_call: TRBV12-3/TRBV12-4
cdr3_length: 13

cdr3_aa: CASSPLRESNYGYTF
v_call: TRBV3-1
cdr3_length: 15

cdr3_aa: CASSLLNAVNSPLHF
v_call: TRBV27
cdr3_length: 15

cdr3_aa: CSVQKAGNQPQHF
v_call: TRBV29-1
cdr3_length: 13

cdr3_aa: CASSLANLYNEQYF
v_call: TRBV7-2
cdr3_length: 14

cdr3_aa: CAISELGREGGANVLTF
v_call: TRBV10-3
cdr3_length: 17

cdr3_aa: CAISDRGREYEQYF
v_call: TRBV10-3
cdr3_length: 14

cdr3_aa: CASSLSARTDTQYF
v_call: TRBV5-1
cdr3_length: 14

cdr3_aa: CAIADRSDRSPLHF
v_call: TRBV10-3
cdr3_length: 14

cdr3_aa: CASSPLWEYNEKALFF
v_call: TRBV28
cdr3_length: 16

cdr3_aa: CASGGGNNSPLHF
v_call: TRBV10-3
cdr3_length: 13

cdr3_aa: CSASPGGTSTDTQYF
v_call: TRBV20-1
cdr3_length: 15

cdr3_aa: CATSRDTLAGTQETQYF
v_call: TRBV15
cdr3_length: 17

cdr3_aa: CASSKEQGRYNEQFF
v_call: TRBV21-1
cdr3_length: 15

cdr3_aa: CASSLAGPYGYTF
v_call: TRBV12-3/TRBV12-4
cdr3_length: 13

cdr3_aa: CSGALTGPETQYF
v_call: TRBV29-1
cdr3_length: 13

cdr3_aa: CASSATGTRGYGYTF
v_call: TRBV6-2/TRBV6-3
cdr3_length: 15

cdr3_aa: CASSIREGTDTQYF
v_call: TRBV3-1
cdr3_length: 14

cdr3_aa: CSVDQRGGETQYF
v_call: TRBV29-1
cdr3_length: 13

cdr3_aa: CASSVASGGAGEQYF
v_call: TRBV9
cdr3_length: 15

cdr3_aa: CASSLDGGQYNERFF
v_call: TRBV7-2
cdr3_length: 15

cdr3_aa: CASSVDSGDEQFF
v_call: TRBV5-6
cdr3_length: 13